A selection of T cell receptor beta chains follows, all from one sample in a study of T-cell memory formation after mild COVID-19. MiXCR, applied by TCRdb to the 5' RACE reads, yields one record per CDR3 protein. Here the sample spans 200,000 to 250,000 distinct CDR3 sequences, around 30% being singletons. Source material: PBMCs or a T cell subset sorted from them (not recorded which). These receptors all stem from an adult woman who had mild COVID-19 (a few samples of this study predate the infection). Cell type and time point are not known. CDR3s include the opening cysteine and the closing phenylalanine or tryptophan. Each record gives: D gene, J gene, V gene, clone size, CDR3 protein, CDR3 DNA. A D gene is named only where the DNA matches it firmly. Clone size, where shown, is once, few, many, or a class for clones that have expanded.

. | TRBJ2-7 | TRBV30 | . | CAWSVSGLLVEQYF | TGTGCCTGGAGTGTATCTGGACTACTCGTGGAGCAGTACTTC
. | TRBJ2-3 | TRBV12-3/TRBV12-4 | . | CASSLTGMAGTDTQYF | TGTGCCAGCAGTTTAACGGGTATGGCGGGCACAGATACGCAGTATTTT
. | TRBJ2-7 | TRBV3-1 | few | CASSQARATYEQYF | TGTGCCAGCAGCCAAGCTAGGGCAACCTACGAGCAGTACTTC
. | TRBJ2-1 | TRBV20-1 | . | CSAEVRAPGNEQFF | TGCAGTGCTGAAGTTAGGGCTCCCGGCAATGAGCAGTTCTTC
. | TRBJ2-3 | TRBV4-2 | . | CASSQETGVTDTQYF | TGTGCCAGCAGCCAAGAGACGGGGGTCACAGATACGCAGTATTTT
TRBD2 | TRBJ2-1 | TRBV7-9 | . | CASSLGVAGGDEQFF | TGTGCCAGCAGCTTAGGGGTAGCGGGAGGCGATGAGCAGTTCTTC
. | TRBJ2-5 | TRBV7-2 | few | CASSSLSEIQETQYF | TGTGCCAGCAGCTCGCTTAGCGAGATACAAGAGACCCAGTACTTC
TRBD2 | TRBJ2-5 | TRBV15 | few | CATSRDSLLANGETQYF | TGTGCCACCAGCAGAGATTCCCTACTAGCGAATGGAGAGACCCAGTACTTC
. | TRBJ2-4 | TRBV7-2 | . | CASSLTGGHQYF | TGTGCCAGCAGCCTAACGGGGGGACATCAGTACTTC
. | TRBJ1-1 | TRBV7-9 | few | CASRQGWDTEAFF | TGTGCCAGCAGGCAGGGGTGGGACACTGAAGCTTTCTTT
. | TRBJ2-3 | TRBV7-6 | . | CASSLVPGSSTDTQYF | TGTGCCAGCAGCTTAGTGCCGGGGAGCTCCACAGATACGCAGTATTTT
. | TRBJ1-2 | TRBV24-1 | . | CATSDPGTLRRDGYTF | TGTGCCACCAGTGACCCCGGGACCTTAAGGAGAGATGGCTACACCTTC
. | TRBJ2-5 | TRBV12-3/TRBV12-4 | few | CASSSGRKETQYF | TGTGCCAGCAGTTCAGGCAGAAAAGAGACCCAGTACTTC
. | TRBJ2-7 | TRBV6-2/TRBV6-3 | few | CASSYSRTDSYEQYF | TGTGCCAGCAGTTATTCTAGGACGGACTCTTACGAGCAGTACTTC
. | TRBJ1-5 | TRBV7-6 | . | CASSLEVTGLNQPQHF | TGTGCCAGCAGCTTAGAGGTGACAGGCCTCAATCAGCCCCAGCATTTT
. | TRBJ2-7 | TRBV6-1 | few | CASSPSTVSYEQYF | TGTGCCAGCAGTCCTTCGACGGTCTCCTACGAGCAGTACTTC
TRBD2 | TRBJ2-7 | TRBV6-2/TRBV6-3 | once | CASLGGGRSYEQYF | TGTGCCAGTCTGGGGGGGGGAAGATCCTACGAGCAGTACTTC
. | TRBJ2-3 | TRBV7-3 | . | CASSSGLEAYF | TGTGCCAGCAGCTCAGGGCTTGAGGCGTATTTT
TRBD2 | TRBJ2-3 | TRBV5-1 | . | CASSTDGLVGIDTQYF | TGCGCCAGCAGCACGGATGGACTAGTAGGTATAGATACGCAGTATTTT
. | TRBJ1-1 | TRBV7-9 | few | CASSQYGTEAFF | TGTGCCAGCAGCCAATATGGGACTGAAGCTTTCTTT
. | TRBJ2-6 | TRBV6-5 | few | CATLGGANVLTF | TGTGCTACCCTCGGGGGGGCCAACGTCCTGACTTTC
TRBD1 | TRBJ2-1 | TRBV23-1 | few | CASSRTGRIYNEQFF | TGCGCCAGCAGTCGGACAGGGAGGATCTACAATGAGCAGTTCTTC
. | TRBJ2-5 | TRBV7-9 | few | CASSLALGEAETQYF | TGTGCCAGCAGCTTAGCGCTTGGGGAGGCGGAGACCCAGTACTTC
TRBD2 | TRBJ2-1 | TRBV6-2/TRBV6-3 | many | CASSPPGLGPQGSYNEQFF | TGTGCCAGCAGCCCACCGGGACTAGGCCCCCAGGGTTCCTACAATGAGCAGTTCTTC
. | TRBJ2-5 | TRBV5-4 | few | CASSLSATGQETQYF | TGTGCCAGCAGCTTGTCGGCTACAGGGCAAGAGACCCAGTACTTC
. | TRBJ2-3 | TRBV18 | few | CASSKAGVSTDTQYF | TGTGCCAGCTCAAAGGCAGGGGTCAGCACAGATACGCAGTATTTT
. | TRBJ2-2 | TRBV4-3 | . | CASSQDHRTGELFF | TGCGCCAGCAGCCAAGATCACCGTACCGGGGAGCTGTTTTTT
TRBD1 | TRBJ2-7 | TRBV10-3 | few | CAIGTGQGIFEQYF | TGTGCCATCGGGACGGGACAGGGAATTTTCGAGCAGTACTTC
TRBD1 | TRBJ2-3 | TRBV9 | . | CASSYSTGGSTDTQYF | TGTGCCAGCAGCTATTCGACAGGGGGCTCCACAGATACGCAGTATTTT
. | TRBJ2-3 | TRBV7-2 | . | CASSRISTDTQYF | TGTGCCAGCAGTCGGATCTCCACAGATACGCAGTATTTT
. | TRBJ2-5 | TRBV29-1 | few | CSVGKTQYF | TGCAGCGTTGGGAAGACCCAGTACTTC